Listed below are T cell receptor beta chains from one sample, sequenced in a study of blood T cell repertoires in COVID-19. Clones were read by immunoSEQ multiplex PCR, and TCRdb kept only the in-frame ones, dropping some. Of 87,000 or so clones listed, roughly 91% are singletons. Source material: peripheral blood. The receptors were sampled from a man in his late teens or twenties with COVID-19, enrolled during active disease. Each CDR3 is given with its conserved first and last residue. A D gene is named only where the DNA matches it firmly. Size is omitted from some rows. Given values are once, few, many or a class for expanded clones.

>TRBV2|.|.|TRBJ1-5
TGTGCCAGCAGTGACGGTCTAGGGGCCGCCGGGCCCCAGCATTTT
CASSDGLGAAGPQHF
>TRBV27|TRBD1|.|TRBJ2-3
TGTGCCAGCAGTTTTAACAGGGGCTACACAGATACGCAGTATTTT
CASSFNRGYTDTQYF
>TRBV11-3|.|once|TRBJ2-3
TGTGCCAGCAGCTTAGGGTTATCTAGTCCCCCTTCCACAGATACGCAGTATTTT
CASSLGLSSPPSTDTQYF
>TRBV5-4|.|.|TRBJ1-1
TGTGCCAGCAGCCCACTGACAGAAAACACTGAAGCTTTCTTT
CASSPLTENTEAFF
>TRBV4-3|.|medium-sized|TRBJ2-7
TGCGCCAGCAGCCAAGACGGGGCGGGGCAGGACTACGAGCAGTACTTC
CASSQDGAGQDYEQYF
>TRBV29-1|TRBD1|.|TRBJ2-5
TGCAGCGTTGGACGGGGACAGGTAAAAGAGACCCAGTACTTC
CSVGRGQVKETQYF
>TRBV7-2|.|.|TRBJ2-7
TGTGCCAGCAGCTTAGACAGGAGCTCCTACGAGCAGTACTTC
CASSLDRSSYEQYF
>TRBV18|TRBD2|.|TRBJ2-5
TGTGCCAGCTCACCACCCATAGCGGGAGGACGCCAAGAGACCCAGTACTTC
CASSPPIAGGRQETQYF
>TRBV6-5|TRBD1|.|TRBJ2-7
TGTGCCAGCACGGGGACAGGGCCCTACGAGCAGTACTTC
CASTGTGPYEQYF
>TRBV9|TRBD1|.|TRBJ2-7
TGTGCCAGCAGCGCCCGAGGGGGACAGGATACCTACGAGCAGTACTTC
CASSARGGQDTYEQYF
>TRBV19|.|.|TRBJ2-5
TGTGCCAGTAGTATAAGTGCCGGGACACAACAAGAGACCCAGTACTTC
CASSISAGTQQETQYF
>TRBV7-6|.|.|TRBJ1-1
TGTGCCAGCAGCTTAGGGACAGCAGCGAACACTGAAGCTTTCTTT
CASSLGTAANTEAFF
>TRBV7-4|TRBD2|.|TRBJ2-7
TGTGCCAGCAGCTTAGGTTGGGTAGCGGGGGCTTTATCCTACGAGCAGTACTTC
CASSLGWVAGALSYEQYF
>TRBV10-3|TRBD2|.|TRBJ2-7
TGTGCCATCAGTGACCCGGGACTAGTCTACGAGCAGTACTTC
CAISDPGLVYEQYF
>TRBV7-2|.|once|TRBJ2-1
TGTGCCAGCAGCTTAGCTAGCAGTGTGGGTTACAATGAGCAGTTCTTC
CASSLASSVGYNEQFF
>TRBV27|TRBD2|.|TRBJ2-1
TGTGCCAGCACCCCTTGGGGACTGGCGGGAGGAAATTACAATGAGCAGTTCTTC
CASTPWGLAGGNYNEQFF
>TRBV4-3|TRBD2|.|TRBJ2-7
TGCGCCAGCAGCCAAGGATGGACTAGCGGGAACTACGAGCAGTACTTC
CASSQGWTSGNYEQYF
>TRBV9|TRBD2|.|TRBJ2-1
TGTGCCAGCAGCCCCCGGGCGGGACTAGCGAGCTCCTACAATGAGCAGTTCTTC
CASSPRAGLASSYNEQFF
>TRBV28|TRBD2|.|TRBJ2-3
TGTGCCAGCAGCCTAGGACTAGCGGGAGGGCCTGACTCGCAGTATTTT
CASSLGLAGGPDSQYF
>TRBV15|.|.|TRBJ1-4
TGTGCCACCAGCAGCGACCCGATCGGACTGCTTTTT
CATSSDPIGLLF
>TRBV19|.|.|TRBJ2-1
TGTGCCAGTAGGCAGACTAGGAGTGGATTTAATGAGCAGTTCTTC
CASRQTRSGFNEQFF
>TRBV6-5|TRBD2|.|TRBJ2-3
TGTGCCAGCAGTTATCAACTAGCGCGCACAGATACGCAGTATTTT
CASSYQLARTDTQYF
>TRBV19|.|.|TRBJ2-7
TGTGCCTGTAGCGGGGACAGCTACGAGCAGTACTTC
CACSGDSYEQYF
>TRBV27|.|once|TRBJ1-6
TGTGCCAGCAGCCCCCGCGAAGGGGTCTCACCCCTCCACTTT
CASSPREGVSPLHF
>TRBV30|TRBD1|.|TRBJ1-5
TGTGCCTGGAGTGTACGGGACAGGGGAGTTCAGCCCCAGCATTTT
CAWSVRDRGVQPQHF
>TRBV7-8|.|.|TRBJ2-2
TGTGCCAGCAGTTTATCCCGGAGCAGCACCGGGGAGCTGTTTTTT
CASSLSRSSTGELFF
>TRBV6-2/TRBV6-3|.|.|TRBJ2-5
TGTGCCAGCAGTTACCGGGGTGTAGGAGAGACCCAGTACTTC
CASSYRGVGETQYF
>TRBV27|.|.|TRBJ2-1
TGTGCCAGCAGTTTTTCCGTGGGAGACCGTGACGATGAGCAGTTCTTC
CASSFSVGDRDDEQFF